The clone carrying this T cell receptor beta chain was observed a few times. The entry originates in a study of T cell responses to AZD1222 COVID-19 vaccine. Profiling relied on immunoSEQ multiplex PCR, and the TCRdb table lists in-frame clones only, not all of them. Of 120,000 to 150,000 clones listed, approximately 89% are singletons. Germline V gene data show CDR1 as SGHTA and CDR2 as FQGNSA. The V end was cut by 5 bases, the J end by 7 bases, with 11 bases between. The CDR3 is 13 residues long. This chain joins TRBV7-2 and TRBJ1-4; D is perhaps TRBD1 (5 bases). The source is an adult in good health. This specimen was peripheral blood, taken on day 0 of AZD1222 vaccination. As DNA, the CDR3 is TGTGCCAGCAGCCAGGGAGGCGGTGAAAAACTGTTTTTT. It yields the protein CASSQGGGEKLFF.